This is a list of T cell receptor beta chains from one sample in a study of identical twins. MiXCR, applied by TCRdb to the 5' RACE reads, yields one record per CDR3 protein. The sample consists of 350,000 to 500,000 distinct CDR3 sequences, roughly 20% of them appearing once. The sample taken for sequencing was naive T cells sorted from blood. The receptors were sampled from a man aged 45-65 years in good health. Both conserved end residues are part of each CDR3. Fields, in order: V gene, D gene, CDR3 length, J gene, clone size, CDR3 DNA, CDR3 protein. The D gene is left open where the match is weak. Size values are once, few and many counts, or a class for expanded clones, and some rows have none.

TRBV6-5	NA	13	TRBJ2-3	NA	TGTGCCAGCAGTTACTCGTTTGGGAGTATGCAGTATTTT	CASSYSFGSMQYF
TRBV15	TRBD1	14	TRBJ2-5	few	TGTGCCACCAGCAACAGGGGGCTGCAAGAGACCCAGTACTTC	CATSNRGLQETQYF
TRBV5-1	NA	14	TRBJ2-2	NA	TGCGCCAGCAGGGTAACAGAGAACACCGGGGAGCTGTTTTTT	CASRVTENTGELFF
TRBV9	NA	13	TRBJ2-7	NA	TGTGCCAGCAGCGTAGAGCGGGTTGGTGAGCAGTACTTC	CASSVERVGEQYF
TRBV3-1	TRBD1	13	TRBJ2-7	NA	TGTGCCAGCAGCCGCCGGACAGGGACCGAGCAGTACTTC	CASSRRTGTEQYF
TRBV5-1	NA	15	TRBJ2-1	many	TGCGCCAGCACTAATGAGGGGGGATCCTACAATGAGCAGTTCTTC	CASTNEGGSYNEQFF
TRBV7-8	NA	14	TRBJ2-1	few	TGTGCCAGCAGCTTAAGCCCGTTATACAATGAGCAGTTCTTC	CASSLSPLYNEQFF
TRBV20-1	NA	15	TRBJ2-1	NA	TGCAGTGCTAGTTCGTCCAGGAGCTCCTACAATGAGCAGTTCTTC	CSASSSRSSYNEQFF
TRBV28	TRBD1	15	TRBJ2-7	NA	TGTGCCAGCAGTTCCCCCGGACAGGGCAACTACGAGCAGTACTTC	CASSSPGQGNYEQYF
TRBV20-1	TRBD1	12	TRBJ2-4	many	TGCAGTGCTGGCAGGGGGCTTGCCATTCAGTACTTC	CSAGRGLAIQYF
TRBV12-3/TRBV12-4	TRBD1	13	TRBJ2-1	NA	TGTGCCAGCAGGACAGGGGGCTTCAATGAGCAGTTCTTC	CASRTGGFNEQFF
TRBV28	NA	12	TRBJ2-3	many	TGTGCCAGCAGTCAAAGCACAGATACGCAGTATTTT	CASSQSTDTQYF